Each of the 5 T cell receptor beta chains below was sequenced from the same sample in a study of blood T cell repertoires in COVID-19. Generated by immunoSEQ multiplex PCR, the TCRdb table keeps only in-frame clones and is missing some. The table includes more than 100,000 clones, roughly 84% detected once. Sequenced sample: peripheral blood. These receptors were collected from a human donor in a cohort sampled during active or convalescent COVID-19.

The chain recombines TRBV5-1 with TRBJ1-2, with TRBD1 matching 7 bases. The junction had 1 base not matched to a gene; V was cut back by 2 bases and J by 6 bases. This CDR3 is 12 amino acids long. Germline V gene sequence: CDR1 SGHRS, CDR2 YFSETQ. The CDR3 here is CASSFDRDGYTF. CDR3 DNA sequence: TGCGCCAGCAGCTTTGACAGGGATGGCTACACCTTC. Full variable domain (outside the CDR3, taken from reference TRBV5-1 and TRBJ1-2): KAGVTQTPRYLIKTRGQQVTLSCSPISGHRSVSWYQQTPGQGLQFLFEYFSETQRNKGNFPGRFSGRQFSNSRSEMNVSTLELGDSALYLCASSFDRDGYTFGSGTRLTVV.

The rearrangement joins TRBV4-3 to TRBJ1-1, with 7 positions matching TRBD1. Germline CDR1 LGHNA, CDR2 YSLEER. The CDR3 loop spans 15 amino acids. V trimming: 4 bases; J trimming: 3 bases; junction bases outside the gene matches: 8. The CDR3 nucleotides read TGCGCCAGCAGCCTCTGGGGGCAGGGGGACACTGAAGCTTTCTTT. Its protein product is CASSLWGQGDTEAFF.

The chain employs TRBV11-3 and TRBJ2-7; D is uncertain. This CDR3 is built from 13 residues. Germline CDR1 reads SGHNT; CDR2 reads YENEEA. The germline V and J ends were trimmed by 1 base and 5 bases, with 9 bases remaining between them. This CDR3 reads CASSLGQNNEQYF. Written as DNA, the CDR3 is TGTGCCAGCAGCTTAGGGCAGAACAACGAGCAGTACTTC. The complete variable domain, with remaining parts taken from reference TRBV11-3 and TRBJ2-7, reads EAGVVQSPRYKIIEKKQPVAFWCNPISGHNTLYWYLQNLGQGPELLIRYENEEAVDDSQLPKDRFSAERLKGVDSTLKIQPAELGDSAVYLCASSLGQNNEQYFGPGTRLTVT.

The DNA of the CDR3 is TGTGCCAGCAGTTACTGGCGGGGGGCCGGGGGAGATACGCAGTATTTT. Translated: CASSYWRGAGGDTQYF. The rearrangement joins TRBV6-2 or TRBV6-3 to TRBJ2-3; 8 bases align to TRBD2. V trimming: 1 base; J trimming: 5 bases; junction bases outside the gene matches: 8. The CDR3 has 16 residues. Germline V gene lookup returns CDR1 MNHEY and CDR2 SVGEGT.

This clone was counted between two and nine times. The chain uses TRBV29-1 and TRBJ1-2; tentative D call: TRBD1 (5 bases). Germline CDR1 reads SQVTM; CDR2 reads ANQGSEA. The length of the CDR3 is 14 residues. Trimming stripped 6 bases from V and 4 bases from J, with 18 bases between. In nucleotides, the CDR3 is TGCAGCGTCTCGGGACCGTCCGGGGGCTATGGCTACACCTTC. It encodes CSVSGPSGGYGYTF.